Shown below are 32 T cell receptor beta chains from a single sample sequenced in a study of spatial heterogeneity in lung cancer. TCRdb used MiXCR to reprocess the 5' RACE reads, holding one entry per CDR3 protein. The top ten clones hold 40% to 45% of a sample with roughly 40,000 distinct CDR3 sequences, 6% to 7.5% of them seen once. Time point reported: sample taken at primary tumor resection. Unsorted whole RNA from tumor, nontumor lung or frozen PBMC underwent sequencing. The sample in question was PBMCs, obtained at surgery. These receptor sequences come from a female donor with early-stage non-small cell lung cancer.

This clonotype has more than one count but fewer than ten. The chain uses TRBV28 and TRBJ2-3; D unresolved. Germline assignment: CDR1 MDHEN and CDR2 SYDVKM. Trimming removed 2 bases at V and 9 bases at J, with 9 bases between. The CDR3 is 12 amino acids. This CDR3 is CASSLTVSTQYF. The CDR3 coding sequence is TGTGCCAGCAGTTTAACGGTTAGCACGCAGTATTTT.

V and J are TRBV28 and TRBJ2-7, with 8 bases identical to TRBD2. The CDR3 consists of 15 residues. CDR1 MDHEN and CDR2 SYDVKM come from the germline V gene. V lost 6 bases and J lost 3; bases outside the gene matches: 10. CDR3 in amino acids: CASSPPGGAGYEQYF. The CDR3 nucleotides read TGTGCCAGCAGCCCCCCGGGAGGGGCAGGCTACGAGCAGTACTTC.

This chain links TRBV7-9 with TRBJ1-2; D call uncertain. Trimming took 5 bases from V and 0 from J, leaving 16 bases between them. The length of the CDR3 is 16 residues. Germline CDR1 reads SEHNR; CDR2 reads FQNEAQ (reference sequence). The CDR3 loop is CASSPPGQRANYGYTF. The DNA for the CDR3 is TGTGCCAGCAGCCCTCCCGGGCAAAGAGCTAACTATGGCTACACCTTC.

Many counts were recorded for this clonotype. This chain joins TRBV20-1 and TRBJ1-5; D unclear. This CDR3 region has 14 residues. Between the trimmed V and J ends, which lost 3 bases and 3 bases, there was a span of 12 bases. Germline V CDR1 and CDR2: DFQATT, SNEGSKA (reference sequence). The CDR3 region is CSARELVANQPQHF. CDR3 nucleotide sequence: TGCAGTGCTAGGGAGCTGGTGGCCAATCAGCCCCAGCATTTT.

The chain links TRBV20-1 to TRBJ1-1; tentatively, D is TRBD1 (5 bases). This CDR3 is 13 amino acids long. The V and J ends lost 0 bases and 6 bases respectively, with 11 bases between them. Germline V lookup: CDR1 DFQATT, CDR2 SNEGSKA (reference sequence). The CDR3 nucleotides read TGCAGTGCTAGAGATGGGGGGGTGGCTGAAGCTTTCTTT. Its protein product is CSARDGGVAEAFF.

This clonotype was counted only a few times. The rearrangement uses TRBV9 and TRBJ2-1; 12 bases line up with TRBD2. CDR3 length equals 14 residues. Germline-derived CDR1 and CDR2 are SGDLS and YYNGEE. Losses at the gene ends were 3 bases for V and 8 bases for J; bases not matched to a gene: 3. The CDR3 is CASSASGGADEQFF. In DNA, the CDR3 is TGTGCCAGCAGCGCTAGCGGGGGGGCGGATGAGCAGTTCTTC.

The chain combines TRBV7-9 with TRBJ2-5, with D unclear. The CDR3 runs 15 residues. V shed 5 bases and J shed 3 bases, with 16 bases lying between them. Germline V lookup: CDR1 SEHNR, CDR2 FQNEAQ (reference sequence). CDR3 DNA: TGTGCCAGCAGCCCCGGTGAGGCGATTAAAGAGACCCAGTACTTC. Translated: CASSPGEAIKETQYF.

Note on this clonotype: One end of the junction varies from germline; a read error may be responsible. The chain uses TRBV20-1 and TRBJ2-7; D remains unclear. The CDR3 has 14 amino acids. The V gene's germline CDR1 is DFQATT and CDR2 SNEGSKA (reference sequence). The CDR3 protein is CSARESTTDYEQYF. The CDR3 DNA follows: TGCAGTGCTCGAGAAAGCACTACCGACTACGAGCAGTACTTC.

The CDR3 loop reads CASSLLGAGMKTQYF. The CDR3 nucleotides are TGTGCCAGCAGCCTCCTGGGGGCCGGGATGAAGACCCAGTACTTC. V is TRBV12-3 or TRBV12-4 and J is TRBJ2-5, with D maybe TRBD1 (6 bases). This CDR3 is built from 15 residues. Trimming cost V 6 bases and J 6 bases, with 20 bases left between them.

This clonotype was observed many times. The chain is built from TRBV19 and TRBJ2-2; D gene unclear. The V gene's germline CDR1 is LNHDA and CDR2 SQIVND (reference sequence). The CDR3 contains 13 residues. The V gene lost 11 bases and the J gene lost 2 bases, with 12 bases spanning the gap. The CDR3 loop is CAVLTENTGELFF. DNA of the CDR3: TGTGCCGTCCTGACGGAAAACACCGGGGAGCTGTTTTTT.

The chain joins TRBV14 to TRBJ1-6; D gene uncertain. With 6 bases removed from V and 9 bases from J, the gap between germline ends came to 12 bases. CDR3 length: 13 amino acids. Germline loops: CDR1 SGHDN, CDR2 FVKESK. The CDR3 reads CASSVGSSSPLHF. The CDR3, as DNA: TGTGCCAGCAGTGTTGGGAGCAGTTCACCCCTCCACTTT.

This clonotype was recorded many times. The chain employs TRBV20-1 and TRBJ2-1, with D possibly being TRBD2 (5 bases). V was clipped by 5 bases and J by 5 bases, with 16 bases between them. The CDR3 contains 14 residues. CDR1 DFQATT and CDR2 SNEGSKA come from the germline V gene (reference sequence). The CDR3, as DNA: TGCAGTGCTTTACCAGCCCCGGGGAACAATGAGCAGTTCTTC. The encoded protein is CSALPAPGNNEQFF.

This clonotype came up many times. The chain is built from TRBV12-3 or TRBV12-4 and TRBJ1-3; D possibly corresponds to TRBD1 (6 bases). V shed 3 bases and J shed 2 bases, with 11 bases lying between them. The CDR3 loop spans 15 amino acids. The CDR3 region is CASSFSQGTGNTIYF. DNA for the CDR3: TGTGCCAGCAGTTTCAGTCAGGGGACTGGAAACACCATATATTTT.

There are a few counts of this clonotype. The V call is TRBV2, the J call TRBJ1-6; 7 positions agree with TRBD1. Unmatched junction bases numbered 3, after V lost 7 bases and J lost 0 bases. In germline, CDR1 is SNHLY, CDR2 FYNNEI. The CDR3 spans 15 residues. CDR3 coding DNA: TGTGCCAGCAAGGGACAGAGCTCCTATAATTCACCCCTCCACTTT. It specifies CASKGQSSYNSPLHF.

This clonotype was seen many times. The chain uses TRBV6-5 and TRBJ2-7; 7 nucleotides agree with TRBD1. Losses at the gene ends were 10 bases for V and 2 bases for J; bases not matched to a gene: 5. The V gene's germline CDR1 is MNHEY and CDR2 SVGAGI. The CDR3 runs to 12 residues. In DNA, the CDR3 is TGTGCCACCGAGGGGGCTACCTACGAGCAGTACTTC. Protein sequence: CATEGATYEQYF.

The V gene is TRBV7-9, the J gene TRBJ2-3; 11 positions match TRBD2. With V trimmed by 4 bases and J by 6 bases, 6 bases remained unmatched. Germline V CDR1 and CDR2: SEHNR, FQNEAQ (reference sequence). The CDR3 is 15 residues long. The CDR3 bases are TGTGCCAGCAGCTCCTTAGCGGGGGGGCCGGATACGCAGTATTTT. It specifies CASSSLAGGPDTQYF.

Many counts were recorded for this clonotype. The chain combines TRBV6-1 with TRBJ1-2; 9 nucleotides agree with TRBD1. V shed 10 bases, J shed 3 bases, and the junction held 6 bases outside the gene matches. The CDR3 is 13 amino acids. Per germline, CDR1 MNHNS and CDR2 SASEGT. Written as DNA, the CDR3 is TGTGCCACTGCTACAGGGGGCTACTATGGCTACACCTTC. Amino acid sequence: CATATGGYYGYTF.

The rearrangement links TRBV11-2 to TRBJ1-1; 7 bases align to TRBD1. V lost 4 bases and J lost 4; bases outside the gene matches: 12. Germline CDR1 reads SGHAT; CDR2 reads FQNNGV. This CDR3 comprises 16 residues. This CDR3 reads CASSSKSRGIGTEAFF. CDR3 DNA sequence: TGTGCCAGCAGCTCCAAATCCAGGGGGATCGGCACTGAAGCTTTCTTT.

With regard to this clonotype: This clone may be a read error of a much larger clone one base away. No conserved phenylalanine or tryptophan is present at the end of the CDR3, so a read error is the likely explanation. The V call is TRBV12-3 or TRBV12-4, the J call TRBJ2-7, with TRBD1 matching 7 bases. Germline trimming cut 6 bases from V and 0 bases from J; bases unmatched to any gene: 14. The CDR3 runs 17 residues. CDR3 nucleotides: TGTGCCAGCAGCTTCCCTCCTCGACAGGGAAGCTCCTACGAGCAGTACTAC. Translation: CASSFPPRQGSSYEQYY.

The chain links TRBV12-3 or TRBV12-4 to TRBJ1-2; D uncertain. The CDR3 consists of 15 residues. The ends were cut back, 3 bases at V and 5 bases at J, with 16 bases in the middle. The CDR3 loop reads CASSLRWIPLYGYTF. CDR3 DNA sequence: TGTGCCAGCAGTTTGAGGTGGATTCCTCTTTATGGCTACACCTTC.

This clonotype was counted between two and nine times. CDR3 in DNA: TGTGCCAGCGGCCTCGGGGGGCTCATCTACGAGCAGTACTTC. Protein product: CASGLGGLIYEQYF. The chain joins TRBV28 to TRBJ2-7; TRBD2 might be the D (7 bases). The CDR3 has 14 residues. Germline V gene lookup returns CDR1 MDHEN and CDR2 SYDVKM. Trimming stripped 8 bases from V and 3 bases from J, with 17 bases between.

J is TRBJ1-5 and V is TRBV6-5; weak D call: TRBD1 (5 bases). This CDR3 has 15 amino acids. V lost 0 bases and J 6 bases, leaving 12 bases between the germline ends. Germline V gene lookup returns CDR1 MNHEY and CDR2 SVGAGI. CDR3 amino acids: CASSYSRQGVQPQHF. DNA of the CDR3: TGTGCCAGCAGTTACTCTCGGCAGGGAGTTCAGCCCCAGCATTTT.

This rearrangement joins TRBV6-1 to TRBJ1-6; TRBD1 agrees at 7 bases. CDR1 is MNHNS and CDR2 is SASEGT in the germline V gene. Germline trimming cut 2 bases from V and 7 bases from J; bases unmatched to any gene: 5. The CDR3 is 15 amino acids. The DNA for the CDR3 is TGTGCCAGCAGTGAACGACAGGGCGCCAATTCACCCCTCCACTTT. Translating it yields CASSERQGANSPLHF.

The CDR3 spells CASSLTGRESNQPQHF. CDR3 nucleotide sequence: TGTGCCAGCAGCCTGACAGGCCGGGAGAGCAATCAGCCCCAGCATTTT. The chain joins TRBV7-9 to TRBJ1-5; the D gene is possibly TRBD1 (6 bases). The germline V and J ends were trimmed by 5 bases and 1 base, with 15 bases remaining between them. The germline CDR1 and CDR2 sequences are SEHNR and FQNEAQ (reference sequence). This CDR3 is built from 16 residues.

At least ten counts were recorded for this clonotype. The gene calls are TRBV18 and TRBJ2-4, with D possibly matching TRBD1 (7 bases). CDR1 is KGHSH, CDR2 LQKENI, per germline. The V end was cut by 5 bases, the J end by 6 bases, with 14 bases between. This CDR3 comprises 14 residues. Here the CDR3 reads CASSSSGGLNIQYF. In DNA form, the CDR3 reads TGTGCCAGCTCAAGCTCAGGGGGACTAAACATTCAGTACTTC. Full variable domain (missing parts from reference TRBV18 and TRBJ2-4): NAGVMQNPRHLVRRRGQEARLRCSPMKGHSHVYWYRQLPEEGLKFMVYLQKENIIDESGMPKERFSAEFPKEGPSILRIQQVVRGDSAAYFCASSSSGGLNIQYFGAGTRLSVL.

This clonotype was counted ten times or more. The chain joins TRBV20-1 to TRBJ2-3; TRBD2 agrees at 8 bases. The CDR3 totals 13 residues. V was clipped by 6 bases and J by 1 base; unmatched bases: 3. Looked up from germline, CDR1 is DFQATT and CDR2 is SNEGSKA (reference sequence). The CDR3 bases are TGCAGTGCGGAGACTAGCGGCACAGATACGCAGTATTTT. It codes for CSAETSGTDTQYF.

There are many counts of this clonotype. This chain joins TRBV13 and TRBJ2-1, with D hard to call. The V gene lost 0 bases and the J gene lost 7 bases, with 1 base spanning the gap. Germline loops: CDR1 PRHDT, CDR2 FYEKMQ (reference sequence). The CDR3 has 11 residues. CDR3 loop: CASSLGNEQFF. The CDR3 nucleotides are TGTGCCAGCAGCTTAGGAAATGAGCAGTTCTTC.

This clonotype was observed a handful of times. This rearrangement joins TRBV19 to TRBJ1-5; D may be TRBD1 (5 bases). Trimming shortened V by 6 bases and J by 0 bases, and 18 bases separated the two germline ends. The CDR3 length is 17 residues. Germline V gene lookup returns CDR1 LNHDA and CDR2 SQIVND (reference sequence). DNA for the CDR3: TGTGCCAGTAGCCTTTCCTTAGACAGCACTAGCAATCAGCCCCAGCATTTT. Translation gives CASSLSLDSTSNQPQHF.

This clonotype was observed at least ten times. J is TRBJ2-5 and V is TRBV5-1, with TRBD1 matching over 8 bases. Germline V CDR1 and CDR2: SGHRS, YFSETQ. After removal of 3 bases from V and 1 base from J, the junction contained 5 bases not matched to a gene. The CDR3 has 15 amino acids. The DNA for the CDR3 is TGCGCCAGCAGCTACTACGGACAGGGCCAAGAGACCCAGTACTTC. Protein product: CASSYYGQGQETQYF.

The CDR3 loop reads CASSYKIRQGTQPQHF. DNA of the CDR3: TGTGCCAGCAGTTACAAGATTCGACAGGGCACTCAGCCCCAGCATTTT. The rearrangement uses TRBV6-6 and TRBJ1-5, with 7 bases identical to TRBD1. CDR1 and CDR2 (germline): MNHNY, SVGAGI (reference sequence). The CDR3 loop spans 16 amino acids. With V trimmed by 2 bases and J by 6 bases, 10 bases remained unmatched.

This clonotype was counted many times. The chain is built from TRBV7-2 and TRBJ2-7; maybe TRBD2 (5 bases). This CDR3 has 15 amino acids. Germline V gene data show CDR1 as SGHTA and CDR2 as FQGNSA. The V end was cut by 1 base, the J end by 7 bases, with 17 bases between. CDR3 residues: CASSLGTVGVVEQYF. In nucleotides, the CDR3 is TGTGCCAGCAGCTTAGGGACTGTTGGGGTAGTTGAGCAGTACTTC.

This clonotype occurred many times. The CDR3 reads CSVEVGGAAYNEQFF. The CDR3 DNA reads as TGCAGCGTTGAAGTCGGGGGGGCGGCCTACAATGAGCAGTTCTTC. The chain links TRBV29-1 to TRBJ2-1; 8 bases map to TRBD2. This CDR3 has 15 amino acids. Trimming cost V 1 base and J 2 bases; bases outside gene matches: 4. Looked up from germline, CDR1 is SQVTM and CDR2 is ANQGSEA.